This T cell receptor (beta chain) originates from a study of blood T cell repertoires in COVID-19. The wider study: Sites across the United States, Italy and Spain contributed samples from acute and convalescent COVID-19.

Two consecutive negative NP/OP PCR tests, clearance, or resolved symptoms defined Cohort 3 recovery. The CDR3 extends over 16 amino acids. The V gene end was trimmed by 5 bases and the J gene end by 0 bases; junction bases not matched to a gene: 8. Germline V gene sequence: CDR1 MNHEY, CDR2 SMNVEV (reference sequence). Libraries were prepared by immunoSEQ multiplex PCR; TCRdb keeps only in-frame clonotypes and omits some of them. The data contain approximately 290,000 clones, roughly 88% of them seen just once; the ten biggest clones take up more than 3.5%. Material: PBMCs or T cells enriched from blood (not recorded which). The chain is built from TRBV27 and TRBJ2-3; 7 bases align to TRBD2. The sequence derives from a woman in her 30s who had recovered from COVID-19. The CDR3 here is CASSIRAGLSTDTQYF. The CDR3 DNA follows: TGTGCCAGCAGTATCCGAGCGGGGCTAAGCACAGATACGCAGTATTTT.